The 23 T cell receptor beta chains presented below share a single source sample, sequenced in a study of cytotoxic CD8 clonotypes in ibrutinib-treated CLL (TCRdb year 2021). The intended sense of this specimen's time point label: less than 30 months on ibrutinib. To prepare the library, the immunoSEQ multiplex PCR assay was applied. In its TCRdb copy, this immuneACCESS table keeps in-frame sequences only and misses some clones. Where compared with another copy, unresolved V genes explain less than half of these, and the others have no known cause. In all, the sample holds 130,000 or so clones, and approximately 85% of those were seen once. Approximately 2% of the sample comes from the top ten. This sample comprised PBMCs, obtained after 24 months of ibrutinib treatment. The origin of the receptors is a human donor with chronic lymphocytic leukemia.

The V and J genes are TRBV10-3 and TRBJ2-7; D is perhaps TRBD1 or TRBD2 (6 bases each). CDR1 is ENHRY and CDR2 is SYGVKD in the germline V gene. The CDR3 sequence is 15 residues long. The V end lost 1 base, the J end lost 0 bases, and 10 bases lay between the germline ends. In DNA form, the CDR3 reads TGTGCCATCAGTGAGTTGCCGGGGGCCTCCTACGAGCAGTACTTC. Its translation: CAISELPGASYEQYF.

The V gene is TRBV4-2, the J gene TRBJ1-4; unclear D gene. V lost 3 bases and J lost 13, with 15 bases in between. CDR1 and CDR2 (germline): LGHNA, YNFKEQ. The length of the CDR3 is 13 residues. CDR3 amino acids: CASSHKGGLGLFF. In DNA, the CDR3 is TGTGCCAGCAGCCATAAGGGAGGTTTGGGACTGTTTTTT.

The J gene is TRBJ2-7, the V gene TRBV6-5; TRBD2 aligns across 9 bases. J lost 5 bases, V lost 10 bases, and 9 bases had no gene match. This CDR3 contains 13 residues. Germline CDR1 reads MNHEY; CDR2 reads SVGAGI. CDR3 sequence (DNA): TGTGCCACCCGGCGGGAGGGCCGGGACGAGCAGTACTTC. Encoded protein: CATRREGRDEQYF.

V gene TRBV10-3 combines with J gene TRBJ1-2, with 7 bases that match TRBD1. The CDR3 has 12 residues. Trimming at V came to 6 bases and at J to 7 bases, leaving 5 bases not matched to a gene. Germline assignment: CDR1 ENHRY and CDR2 SYGVKD. CDR3 DNA: TGTGCCATCAGAGGGACAGATGCTGGCTACACCTTC. It codes for CAIRGTDAGYTF.

The chain uses TRBV6-5 and TRBJ2-7; possibly TRBD1 for D (6 bases). Between the trimmed V and J ends, which lost 7 bases and 6 bases, there was a span of 16 bases. The CDR3 is made up of 13 amino acids. Germline CDR1 reads MNHEY; CDR2 reads SVGAGI. The CDR3 DNA follows: TGTGCCAGCATAAACCCGGTAGGGGGCGAGCAGTACTTC. Its protein product is CASINPVGGEQYF.

The chain uses TRBV5-3 and TRBJ1-4; D is unresolved. TRBV5-3 is identified as an open reading frame with a role that is uncertain. The V end lost 2 bases, the J end lost 7 bases, and 9 bases lay between the germline ends. CDR3 size: 13 residues. CDR3 residues: CARSFCRFEKLFF. The CDR3 region has the DNA TGTGCCAGAAGCTTCTGCAGGTTTGAAAAACTGTTTTTT.

This clone was seen many times. DNA for the CDR3: TGCGCCAGCAGCTTGGATCCAGGACCAGATACGCAGTATTTT. Amino acids: CASSLDPGPDTQYF. The chain uses TRBV5-1 and TRBJ2-3; no clear D. The CDR3 extends over 14 amino acids. V was pared by 0 bases and J by 4 bases, with 9 bases between. The germline V gene has CDR1 SGHRS and CDR2 YFSETQ.

This clone appeared once. The gene calls are TRBV19 and TRBJ2-1; D call uncertain. Germline lookup yields CDR1 LNHDA and CDR2 SQIVND (reference sequence). The germline V and J ends were trimmed by 3 bases and 7 bases, with 4 bases remaining between them. This CDR3 region has 11 residues. Written as DNA, the CDR3 is TGTGCCAGTAGTATCAGTAATGAGCAGTTCTTC. Its protein product is CASSISNEQFF.

The table lists this clone with a count of one. The rearrangement joins TRBV19 to TRBJ1-2; unclear D gene. The V end was cut by 0 bases, the J end by 7 bases, with 9 bases between. The CDR3 spans 13 residues. CDR1 and CDR2 (germline): LNHDA, SQIVND (reference sequence). The DNA of the CDR3 is TGTGCCAGTAGTATAGATATAACAGCTGGCTACACCTTC. Translation gives CASSIDITAGYTF.

The chain carries TRBV15 and TRBJ1-5; 7 nucleotides agree with TRBD1. The CDR3 has 15 residues. Germline lookup yields CDR1 LNHNV and CDR2 YYDKDF (reference sequence). The V gene end was trimmed by 5 bases and the J gene end by 5 bases; junction bases not matched to a gene: 9. In DNA form, the CDR3 reads TGTGCCACCAGCCCCGGACAGGCCTCCGATCAGCCCCAGCATTTT. Protein product: CATSPGQASDQPQHF.

This sequence joins TRBV9 and TRBJ1-1, with TRBD1 as a possible D gene (5 bases). There are 15 residues in the CDR3. CDR1 and CDR2 from the germline V gene are SGDLS and YYNGEE. V lost 0 bases to trimming and J lost 5 bases, with 14 bases between them. CDR3 region: CASSVDGAPGTEAFF. CDR3 nucleotide sequence: TGTGCCAGCAGCGTAGACGGGGCCCCGGGGACTGAAGCTTTCTTT. Full variable domain (missing parts from reference TRBV9 and TRBJ1-1): DSGVTQTPKHLITATGQRVTLRCSPRSGDLSVYWYQQSLDQGLQFLIQYYNGEERAKGNILERFSAQQFPDLHSELNLSSLELGDSALYFCASSVDGAPGTEAFFGQGTRLTVV.

The V and J genes are TRBV15 and TRBJ2-6; TRBD2 matches 7 bases. After removal of 5 bases from V and 2 bases from J, the junction contained 24 bases not matched to a gene. CDR1 is LNHNV and CDR2 is YYDKDF in the germline V gene (reference sequence). This CDR3 has 22 residues. The CDR3 here is CATSVRARGTGGRLAGANVLTF. The CDR3 DNA is TGTGCCACCAGCGTACGTGCTAGAGGAACTGGCGGGAGACTGGCTGGGGCCAACGTCCTGACTTTC.

The chain recombines TRBV7-9 with TRBJ1-1; possibly TRBD1 for D (6 bases). Trimming removed 3 bases at V and 0 bases at J, with 11 bases between. The CDR3 consists of 15 residues. CDR1 is SEHNR, CDR2 FQNEAQ, per germline (reference sequence). The CDR3 sequence: CASSLEQGLNTEAFF. The CDR3 coding sequence is TGTGCCAGCAGCTTGGAACAGGGACTGAACACTGAAGCTTTCTTT.

The CDR3 loop is CASSAGQAVATNEKLFF. The CDR3 nucleotides are TGTGCCAGCAGCGCTGGACAGGCGGTGGCAACTAATGAAAAACTGTTTTTT. This chain connects TRBV9 to TRBJ1-4; 7 bases match TRBD1. Trimming cost V 3 bases and J 0 bases; bases outside gene matches: 8. Per germline, CDR1 SGDLS and CDR2 YYNGEE. The length of the CDR3 is 17 residues. The whole variable domain, filled in from reference TRBV9 and TRBJ1-4, reads DSGVTQTPKHLITATGQRVTLRCSPRSGDLSVYWYQQSLDQGLQFLIQYYNGEERAKGNILERFSAQQFPDLHSELNLSSLELGDSALYFCASSAGQAVATNEKLFFGSGTQLSVL.

The chain uses TRBV2 and TRBJ1-4; weak D call: TRBD1 (6 bases). Germline CDR1 reads SNHLY; CDR2 reads FYNNEI. The germline V and J ends were trimmed by 5 bases and 7 bases, with 17 bases remaining between them. CDR3 length equals 15 residues. The CDR3 coding sequence is TGTGCCAGCAGTCCCCGCACACAGGGAGGTGAAAAACTGTTTTTT. It yields the protein CASSPRTQGGEKLFF.

Note on this clone: The junction departs from germline at one end; a sequencing error may be responsible. The rearrangement uses TRBV7-2 and TRBJ2-7; 8 bases line up with TRBD1. CDR1 and CDR2 from the germline V gene are SGHTA and FQGNSA. The CDR3 runs 15 residues. The CDR3 protein is CASNLGRDRSYEQYF. CDR3 nucleotides: TGTGCCAGCAACTTAGGCCGGGACAGGTCCTACGAGCAGTACTTC.

The rearrangement links TRBV5-8 to TRBJ2-7; TRBD1 matches 9 bases. Looked up from germline, CDR1 is SGHTS and CDR2 is YDEGEE. V shed 4 bases, J shed 2 bases, and the junction held 7 bases outside the gene matches. The CDR3 covers 15 residues. In DNA, the CDR3 is TGTGCCAGCAGCCTCGGACAGGGGATTGCCTACGAGCAGTACTTC. Its translation: CASSLGQGIAYEQYF.

V gene TRBV29-1 combines with J gene TRBJ2-2, with 9 bases matching TRBD1. This CDR3 is built from 13 residues. The germline V gene has CDR1 SQVTM and CDR2 ANQGSEA. V lost 6 bases to trimming and J lost 2 bases; unmatched junction nucleotides: 1. The CDR3 sequence: CSVGQGNTGELFF. The CDR3 coding sequence is TGCAGCGTGGGACAGGGTAACACCGGGGAGCTGTTTTTT.

The chain employs TRBV6-1 and TRBJ1-2, with unresolved D. This CDR3 has 13 residues. CDR1 and CDR2 (germline): MNHNS, SASEGT. Trimming shortened V by 3 bases and J by 8 bases, and 13 bases separated the two germline ends. Written as DNA, the CDR3 is TGTGCCAGCAGTGAGATTTCCGAAGGCGGCTACACCTTC. It specifies CASSEISEGGYTF.

The rearrangement links TRBV7-7 to TRBJ2-5; either TRBD1 or TRBD2 may supply D (5 bases each). V was trimmed by 3 bases and J by 5 bases, leaving 10 bases between them. CDR3 length equals 13 residues. Germline values: CDR1 SSHAT, CDR2 FNYEAQ (reference sequence). CDR3 DNA sequence: TGTGCCAGCAGCTTTCACGGGGCCGAGACCCAGTACTTC. This translates into CASSFHGAETQYF.

The gene calls are TRBV7-3 and TRBJ1-1; D is undetermined. Germline CDR1 SGHTA, CDR2 FQGTGA. The CDR3 runs 15 residues. Trimming left V 2 bases short and J 0 bases short, with 10 bases between. As DNA, the CDR3 is TGTGCCAGCAGCTTAGAGGCACTAATGAACACTGAAGCTTTCTTT. This sequence encodes CASSLEALMNTEAFF.

V usage is TRBV5-4 and J usage is TRBJ1-2; TRBD1 aligns across 9 bases. With 4 bases clipped from V and 8 bases from J, the junction kept 9 bases outside the gene matches. Germline V CDR1 and CDR2: SGHNT, YYREEE (reference sequence). The CDR3 spans 14 residues. The CDR3 loop is CASSREQGAVGYTF. DNA of the CDR3: TGTGCCAGCAGCAGAGAACAGGGGGCTGTAGGCTACACCTTC.

There are a few counts of this clone. V and J are TRBV9 and TRBJ2-2; D ambiguous. The V gene lost 3 bases and the J gene lost 1 base, with 10 bases spanning the gap. CDR3 length equals 15 residues. The germline gives CDR1 SGDLS, CDR2 YYNGEE. The CDR3 sequence is CASSEESWNTGELFF. In DNA form, the CDR3 reads TGTGCCAGCAGCGAGGAGAGCTGGAACACCGGGGAGCTGTTTTTT.